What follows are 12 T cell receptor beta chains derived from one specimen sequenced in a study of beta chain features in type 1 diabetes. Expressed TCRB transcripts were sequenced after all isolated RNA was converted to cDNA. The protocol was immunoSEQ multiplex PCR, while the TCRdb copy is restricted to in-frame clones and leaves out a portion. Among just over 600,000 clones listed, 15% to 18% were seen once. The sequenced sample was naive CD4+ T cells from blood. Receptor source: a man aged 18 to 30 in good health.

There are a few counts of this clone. In DNA form, the CDR3 reads TGTGCCAGCAGCGCGGGACAGAGTTATGGCTACACCTTC. Its protein is CASSAGQSYGYTF. This chain connects TRBV7-9 to TRBJ1-2; 7 bases fit TRBD1. Germline CDR1 reads SEHNR; CDR2 reads FQNEAQ (reference sequence). This CDR3 is built from 13 residues. Trimming removed 5 bases from V and 5 bases from J; junction bases left unmatched: 5.

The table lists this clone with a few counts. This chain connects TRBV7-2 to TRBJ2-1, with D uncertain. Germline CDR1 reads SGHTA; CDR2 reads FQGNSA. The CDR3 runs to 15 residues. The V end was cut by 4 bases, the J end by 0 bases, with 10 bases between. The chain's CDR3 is CASSSRQSSYNEQFF. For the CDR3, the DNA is TGTGCCAGCAGCTCACGTCAGAGCTCCTACAATGAGCAGTTCTTC.

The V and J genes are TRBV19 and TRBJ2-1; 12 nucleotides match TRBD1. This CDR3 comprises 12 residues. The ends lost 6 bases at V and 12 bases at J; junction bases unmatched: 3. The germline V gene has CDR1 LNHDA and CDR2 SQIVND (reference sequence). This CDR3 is CASSRDRGLQFF. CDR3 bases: TGTGCCAGTAGCCGGGACAGGGGGCTGCAGTTCTTC.

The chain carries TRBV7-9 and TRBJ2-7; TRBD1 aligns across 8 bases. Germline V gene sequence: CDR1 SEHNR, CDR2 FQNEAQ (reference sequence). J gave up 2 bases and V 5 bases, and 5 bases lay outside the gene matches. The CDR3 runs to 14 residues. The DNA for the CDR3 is TGTGCCAGCAGCCCCGGACAGGGAACCTACGAGCAGTACTTC. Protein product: CASSPGQGTYEQYF.

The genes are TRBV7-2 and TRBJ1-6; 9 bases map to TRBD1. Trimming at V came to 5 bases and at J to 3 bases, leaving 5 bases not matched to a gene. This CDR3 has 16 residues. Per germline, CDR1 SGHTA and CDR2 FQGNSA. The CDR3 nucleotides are TGTGCCAGCAGCGCCAGGACAGGGGACTATAATTCACCCCTCCACTTT. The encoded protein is CASSARTGDYNSPLHF.

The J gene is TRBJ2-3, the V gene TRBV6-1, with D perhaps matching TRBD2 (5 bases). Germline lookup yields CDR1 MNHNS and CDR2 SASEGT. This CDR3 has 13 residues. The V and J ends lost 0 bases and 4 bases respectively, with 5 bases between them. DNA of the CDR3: TGTGCCAGCAGTGAAGCGCGGGCAGATACGCAGTATTTT. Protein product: CASSEARADTQYF.

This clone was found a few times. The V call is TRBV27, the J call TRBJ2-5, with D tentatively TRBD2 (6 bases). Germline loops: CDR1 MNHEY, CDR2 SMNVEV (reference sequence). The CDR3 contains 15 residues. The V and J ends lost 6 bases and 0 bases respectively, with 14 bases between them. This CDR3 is CASRPAGRNQETQYF. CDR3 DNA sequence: TGTGCCAGCAGGCCCGCGGGACGGAACCAAGAGACCCAGTACTTC.

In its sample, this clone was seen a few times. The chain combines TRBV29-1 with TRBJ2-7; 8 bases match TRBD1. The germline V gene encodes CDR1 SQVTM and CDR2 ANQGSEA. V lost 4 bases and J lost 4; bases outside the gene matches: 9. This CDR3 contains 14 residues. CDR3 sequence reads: CSVGRRTGSYEQYF. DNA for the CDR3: TGCAGCGTTGGGCGACGGACAGGGTCTTACGAGCAGTACTTC.

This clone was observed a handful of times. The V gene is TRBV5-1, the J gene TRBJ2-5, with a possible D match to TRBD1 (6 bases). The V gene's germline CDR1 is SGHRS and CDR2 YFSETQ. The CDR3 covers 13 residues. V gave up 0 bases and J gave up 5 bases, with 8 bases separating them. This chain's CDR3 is CASSLVDRETQYF. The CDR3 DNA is TGCGCCAGCAGCTTGGTCGACAGGGAGACCCAGTACTTC.

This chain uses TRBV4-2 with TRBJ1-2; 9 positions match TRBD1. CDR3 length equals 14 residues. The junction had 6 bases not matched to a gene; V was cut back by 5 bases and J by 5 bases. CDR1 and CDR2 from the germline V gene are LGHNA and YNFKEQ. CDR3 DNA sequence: TGTGCCAGCAGCAAACAGGGGGCGGATTATGGCTACACCTTC. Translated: CASSKQGADYGYTF.

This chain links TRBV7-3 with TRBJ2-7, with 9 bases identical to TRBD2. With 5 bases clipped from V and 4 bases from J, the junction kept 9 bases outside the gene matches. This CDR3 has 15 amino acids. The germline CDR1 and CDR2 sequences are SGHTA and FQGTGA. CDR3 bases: TGTGCCAGCAGCCCCGCGGGAGGGCCCTCGTACGAGCAGTACTTC. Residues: CASSPAGGPSYEQYF.

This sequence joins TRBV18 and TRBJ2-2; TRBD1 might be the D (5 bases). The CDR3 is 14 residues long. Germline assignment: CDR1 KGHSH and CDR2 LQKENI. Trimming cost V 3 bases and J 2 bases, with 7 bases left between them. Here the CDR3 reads CASSPDINTGELFF. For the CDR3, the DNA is TGTGCCAGCTCACCGGACATTAACACCGGGGAGCTGTTTTTT. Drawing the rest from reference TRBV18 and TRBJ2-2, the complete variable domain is NAGVMQNPRHLVRRRGQEARLRCSPMKGHSHVYWYRQLPEEGLKFMVYLQKENIIDESGMPKERFSAEFPKEGPSILRIQQVVRGDSAAYFCASSPDINTGELFFGEGSRLTVL.